This entry lists 9 T cell receptor beta chains sequenced from one sample in a study of T cell changes during pregnancy in multiple sclerosis. Assay: immunoSEQ multiplex PCR; the TCRdb copy retains only in-frame clones and omits some. The sample has about 80,000 clones, roughly 90% seen once. Sequenced here: peripheral blood, sampled before pregnancy. Receptor source: a female donor with multiple sclerosis, enrolled in a pregnancy study.

In this sample, this clone turned up a few times. This sequence joins TRBV10-3 and TRBJ2-3; 8 positions agree with TRBD1. Trimming took 4 bases from V and 3 from J; bases not matched to a gene: 3. This CDR3 has 14 residues. The germline gives CDR1 ENHRY, CDR2 SYGVKD. CDR3 amino acids: CAISGTGTTDTQYF. The CDR3 region has the DNA TGTGCCATCAGTGGGACAGGGACTACAGATACGCAGTATTTT.

The chain joins TRBV15 to TRBJ1-3, with unresolved D. Between the trimmed V and J ends, which lost 4 bases and 0 bases, there was a span of 10 bases. The CDR3 is 15 residues long. Germline CDR1 and CDR2: LNHNV and YYDKDF (reference sequence). The CDR3 nucleotides are TGTGCCACCAGCACCTGGGGAGCCTCTGGAAACACCATATATTTT. Amino acids: CATSTWGASGNTIYF.

The gene calls are TRBV4-3 and TRBJ2-7; 7 nucleotides match TRBD1. The CDR3 is 17 residues long. Germline CDR1 reads LGHNA; CDR2 reads YSLEER. The V segment lost 0 bases and the J segment 3 bases; nucleotides outside the gene matches: 11. The CDR3 nucleotides are TGCGCCAGCAGCCAAGATTTCCCCCGGCACAGGGGCTACGAGCAGTACTTC. Its translation is CASSQDFPRHRGYEQYF.

V is TRBV7-3 and J is TRBJ1-1; D possibly corresponds to TRBD1 (6 bases). V was trimmed by 0 bases and J by 5 bases, leaving 13 bases between them. The CDR3 consists of 15 residues. Per germline, CDR1 SGHTA and CDR2 FQGTGA. The CDR3: CASSLTRGHLTEAFF. The CDR3 bases are TGTGCCAGCAGCTTAACCAGGGGCCATTTAACTGAAGCTTTCTTT. The complete variable domain, with remaining parts taken from reference TRBV7-3 and TRBJ1-1, reads GAGVSQTPSNKVTEKGKYVELRCDPISGHTALYWYRQSLGQGPEFLIYFQGTGAADDSGLPNDRFFAVRPEGSVSTLKIQRTERGDSAVYLCASSLTRGHLTEAFFGQGTRLTVV.

This clone has a single count. This sequence joins TRBV30 and TRBJ2-7, with 9 bases fitting TRBD1. V lost 5 bases and J lost 2; bases outside the gene matches: 10. This CDR3 contains 15 residues. The germline gives CDR1 GTSNPN, CDR2 SVGIG (reference sequence). The CDR3 region is CAWGGQGGYTYEQYF. The CDR3 DNA is TGTGCCTGGGGGGGACAGGGTGGGTACACCTACGAGCAGTACTTC.

The chain employs TRBV9 and TRBJ1-2; a possible D gene is TRBD1 (6 bases). Germline CDR1 is SGDLS and CDR2 is YYNGEE. With 4 bases removed from V and 3 bases from J, the gap between germline ends came to 13 bases. The CDR3 spans 14 residues. CDR3 coding DNA: TGTGCCAGCAGCACGCAGGGGCGGGACTATGGCTACACCTTC. The encoded protein is CASSTQGRDYGYTF.

The chain carries TRBV5-1 and TRBJ2-3; D possibly corresponds to TRBD2 (6 bases). Germline values: CDR1 SGHRS, CDR2 YFSETQ. V was shortened by 0 bases and J by 1 base, with 9 bases between the two germline ends. This CDR3 is built from 15 residues. The CDR3 DNA is TGCGCCAGCAGCTTGGTGCGGGGAGGCACAGATACGCAGTATTTT. Translation gives CASSLVRGGTDTQYF.

This chain links TRBV4-3 with TRBJ2-5; D unresolved. Looked up from germline, CDR1 is LGHNA and CDR2 is YSLEER. This CDR3 has 15 residues. The ends were cut back, 1 base at V and 1 base at J, with 10 bases in the middle. The CDR3 coding sequence is TGCGCCAGCAGCCAAGGGGCAGCTATCCAAGAGACCCAGTACTTC. This sequence encodes CASSQGAAIQETQYF.

This chain connects TRBV27 to TRBJ2-7; D might be TRBD1 (6 bases). The V and J ends lost 6 bases and 6 bases respectively, with 24 bases between them. The CDR3 is 16 amino acids. Germline CDR1 MNHEY, CDR2 SMNVEV (reference sequence). The CDR3 protein is CASSPAWGQVFPEQYF. The DNA for the CDR3 is TGTGCCAGCAGCCCAGCATGGGGGCAGGTCTTTCCCGAGCAGTACTTC.